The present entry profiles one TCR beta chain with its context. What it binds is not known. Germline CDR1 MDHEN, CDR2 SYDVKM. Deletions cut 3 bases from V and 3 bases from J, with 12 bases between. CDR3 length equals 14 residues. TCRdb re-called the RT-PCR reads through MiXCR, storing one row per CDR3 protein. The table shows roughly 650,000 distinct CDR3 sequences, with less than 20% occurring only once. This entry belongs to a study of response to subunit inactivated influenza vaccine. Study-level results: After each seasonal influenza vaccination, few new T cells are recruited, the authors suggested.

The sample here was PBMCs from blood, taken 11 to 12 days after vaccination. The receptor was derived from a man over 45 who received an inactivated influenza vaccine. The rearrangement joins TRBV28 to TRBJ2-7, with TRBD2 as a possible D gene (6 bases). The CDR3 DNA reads TGTGCCAGCAGTTTTTCGCGGGAAAGCTACGAGCAGTACTTC. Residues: CASSFSRESYEQYF.